A single sample gave rise to the 10 T cell receptor beta chains below, sequenced in a study of control samples from healthy donors and cancer patients. Data came from immunoSEQ multiplex PCR; TCRdb stores just in-frame clones and leaves some out. The sample has 60,000 to 75,000 clones, approximately 85% seen once. Sequencing input: blood. Every receptor here comes from a man in his forties in good health.

The chain recombines TRBV18 with TRBJ2-2; the D gene is possibly TRBD2 (6 bases). The CDR3 totals 19 residues. The germline V gene has CDR1 KGHSH and CDR2 LQKENI. V was pared by 0 bases and J by 3 bases, with 20 bases between. CDR3 sequence reads: CASSPPDDSGKRDTGELFF. CDR3 bases: TGTGCCAGCTCACCACCCGATGATAGCGGTAAGCGGGACACCGGGGAGCTGTTTTTT.

The J gene is TRBJ2-7, the V gene TRBV7-8, with D maybe TRBD2 (6 bases). Germline values: CDR1 SGHVS, CDR2 FQNEAQ. V gave up 5 bases and J gave up 2 bases, with 13 bases separating them. The CDR3 is 14 amino acids. CDR3 in amino acids: CASSPEEGTYEQYF. CDR3 DNA: TGTGCCAGCAGCCCCGAGGAGGGAACCTACGAGCAGTACTTC.

This chain joins TRBV5-1 and TRBJ2-2, with 9 bases that match TRBD1. Trimming cost V 0 bases and J 6 bases; bases outside gene matches: 6. The germline V gene encodes CDR1 SGHRS and CDR2 YFSETQ. This CDR3 comprises 16 residues. The CDR3 region has the DNA TGCGCCAGCAGCTTGGAGACAGGGGGTCGGGCCGGGGAGCTGTTTTTT. This sequence encodes CASSLETGGRAGELFF.

The chain recombines TRBV5-1 with TRBJ2-1; tentative D call: TRBD2 (6 bases). The CDR3 extends over 15 amino acids. V lost 2 bases to trimming and J lost 10 bases, with 19 bases between them. The germline gives CDR1 SGHRS, CDR2 YFSETQ. The CDR3 DNA reads TGCGCCAGCAGCTTCCTCGGGACTCTAGGCGAGGAGCAGTTCTTC. This codes for CASSFLGTLGEEQFF.

V is TRBV19 and J is TRBJ2-4; 10 bases align to TRBD2. This CDR3 is 15 amino acids long. Losses at the gene ends were 10 bases for V and 1 base for J; bases not matched to a gene: 7. The germline V gene has CDR1 LNHDA and CDR2 SQIVND (reference sequence). The CDR3 DNA is TGTGCCACCAGAGGTAGCGGGGGGGCCAAAAACATTCAGTACTTC. It translates to CATRGSGGAKNIQYF.

The chain combines TRBV11-2 with TRBJ1-4; D is perhaps TRBD1 (5 bases). The length of the CDR3 is 14 residues. CDR1 SGHAT and CDR2 FQNNGV come from the germline V gene. The V and J ends lost 7 bases and 4 bases respectively, with 13 bases between them. CDR3 region: CASTTRGFNEKLFF. The CDR3 coding sequence is TGTGCCAGCACCACCCGGGGGTTTAATGAAAAACTGTTTTTT.

The J gene is TRBJ2-6, the V gene TRBV6-2 or TRBV6-3; 7 bases fit TRBD1. Germline V CDR1 and CDR2: MNHEY, SVGEGT. V was pared by 1 base and J by 0 bases, with 3 bases of the junction left unmatched. The CDR3 covers 17 residues. The CDR3 sequence: CASSYWDRVSGANVLTF. The CDR3 bases are TGTGCCAGCAGTTACTGGGACAGAGTCTCTGGGGCCAACGTCCTGACTTTC.

The V call is TRBV5-1, the J call TRBJ1-1; 7 nucleotides agree with TRBD1. J lost 2 bases, V lost 4 bases, and 8 bases had no gene match. The length of the CDR3 is 15 residues. Germline V gene lookup returns CDR1 SGHRS and CDR2 YFSETQ. The CDR3: CASSPWTGPNTEAFF. CDR3 in DNA: TGCGCCAGCAGCCCGTGGACAGGCCCAAACACTGAAGCTTTCTTT.

The chain links TRBV4-2 to TRBJ1-1; D gene unclear. The CDR3 has 14 residues. V was trimmed by 4 bases and J by 2 bases, leaving 11 bases between them. Germline CDR1 reads LGHNA; CDR2 reads YNFKEQ. CDR3 in amino acids: CASSLGDINTEAFF. CDR3 DNA sequence: TGTGCCAGCAGCCTTGGAGATATTAACACTGAAGCTTTCTTT.

The V gene is TRBV29-1, the J gene TRBJ1-1; no firm D call. The germline gives CDR1 SQVTM, CDR2 ANQGSEA. The CDR3 is made up of 11 amino acids. The V gene lost 4 bases and the J gene lost 5 bases, with 8 bases spanning the gap. The DNA of the CDR3 is TGCAGCGTTGTTGAGGGAACTGAAGCTTTCTTT. Protein: CSVVEGTEAFF.